Each of the 21 T cell receptor beta chains below was sequenced from the same sample in a study of glioma-infiltrating T cells. Using RNA template, CDR3s of TCR alpha and beta were amplified with iRepertoire arm-PCR. TCRdb re-analysed the multiplex PCR reads in MiXCR, keeping a single row per CDR3 protein. The table has 400,000 or so distinct CDR3 sequences, about two fifths seen once; the top ten hold 12%. Sequencing was carried out using glioma tissue, nonneoplastic brain tissue, or PBMCs (not recorded which). These receptor sequences come from a human donor with low-grade glioma or glioblastoma, undergoing nonglioma brain surgery, or in good health (not recorded which).

The chain combines TRBV7-6 with TRBJ1-4; 10 nucleotides line up with TRBD1. V shed 5 bases and J 0 bases; nucleotides not matched to a gene: 3. The CDR3 length is 16 residues. CDR1 and CDR2 from the germline V gene are SGHVS and FNYEAQ. The CDR3 DNA is TGTGCCAGCAGCCCTGGGACAGGGGCAACTAATGAAAAACTGTTTTTT. The encoded protein is CASSPGTGATNEKLFF.

This clonotype was detected only a few times. This chain's CDR3 is CSAPTPGLANTDTQYF. In DNA form, the CDR3 reads TGCAGTGCGCCGACACCGGGACTAGCTAACACAGATACGCAGTATTTT. This chain connects TRBV20-1 to TRBJ2-3, with 9 bases matching TRBD2. J lost 2 bases, V lost 6 bases, and 12 bases had no gene match. CDR1 is DFQATT and CDR2 is SNEGSKA in the germline V gene (reference sequence). The CDR3 contains 16 residues.

This clonotype turned up a few times. The V and J genes are TRBV7-8 and TRBJ1-5; possibly TRBD1 for D (6 bases). This CDR3 region has 15 residues. Germline V lookup: CDR1 SGHVS, CDR2 FQNEAQ. Trimming took off 5 bases at V and 7 bases at J, with 18 bases between the two ends. The CDR3 DNA is TGTGCCAGCAGCCGCTATTGGGGGGGCGGACAGCCCCAGCATTTT. This sequence encodes CASSRYWGGGQPQHF.

This chain links TRBV12-3 or TRBV12-4 with TRBJ1-1, with TRBD1 as a possible D gene (5 bases). The CDR3 has 14 residues. V was pared by 0 bases and J by 6 bases, with 11 bases between. The CDR3 is CASSLAGGVPEAFF. As DNA, the CDR3 is TGTGCCAGCAGTTTAGCGGGAGGGGTCCCTGAAGCTTTCTTT.

This clonotype appeared a few times. V usage is TRBV20-1 and J usage is TRBJ2-1, with TRBD2 matching over 8 bases. CDR3 length equals 17 residues. V lost 5 bases, J lost 4 bases, and 16 bases stayed unmatched. Germline V lookup: CDR1 DFQATT, CDR2 SNEGSKA (reference sequence). CDR3 residues: CSAPNNPGVAGYNEQFF. The CDR3 region has the DNA TGCAGTGCTCCTAATAACCCCGGAGTAGCGGGATACAATGAGCAGTTCTTC.

This sequence joins TRBV20-1 and TRBJ2-5; D is perhaps TRBD2 (7 bases). Germline V CDR1 and CDR2: DFQATT, SNEGSKA (reference sequence). V was cut by 3 bases and J by 2 bases, with 13 bases left in between. The CDR3 spans 14 residues. CDR3 protein: CSARTGGGQETQYF. The CDR3 region has the DNA TGCAGTGCTAGGACGGGGGGCGGACAAGAGACCCAGTACTTC.

As for this clonotype: The final CDR3 position lacks the conserved phenylalanine or tryptophan, pointing to a likely read error. The rearrangement joins TRBV7-9 to TRBJ1-2, with a possible D match to TRBD1 (5 bases). Germline CDR1 SEHNR, CDR2 FQNEAQ (reference sequence). V was cut by 5 bases and J by 8 bases, with 18 bases left in between. The CDR3 has 14 residues. CDR3 sequence (DNA): TGTGCCAGCAGCCAATCCCCTACAGGTTCAGGCTACACCCTC. Its translation is CASSQSPTGSGYTL.

Worth noting for this clonotype: Germline is not matched at one junction end, which may reflect a read error. The chain recombines TRBV6-5 with TRBJ2-2; 10 bases are a match to TRBD1. This CDR3 region has 16 residues. The germline CDR1 and CDR2 sequences are MNHEY and SVGAGI. The CDR3 loop reads CAISPTGTGDTGELFF. CDR3 DNA sequence: TGTGCCATCAGTCCGACCGGGACAGGGGACACCGGGGAGCTGTTTTTT.

A note on this clonotype: A much more abundant neighbour one base away suggests this may be a read error. J is TRBJ1-1 and V is TRBV27; a possible D gene is TRBD1 (5 bases). The CDR3 contains 15 residues. CDR1 is MNHEY and CDR2 is SMNVEV in the germline V gene (reference sequence). CDR3 sequence: CASSEWGEGLPEALF. For the CDR3, the DNA is TGTGCCAGCAGTGAATGGGGGGAGGGTTTACCTGAAGCTCTCTTT.

By frequency in the sample, this clonotype is medium-sized. The rearrangement joins TRBV20-1 to TRBJ2-1; D is unresolved. V lost 2 bases and J lost 5, with 7 bases in between. The CDR3 is made up of 12 amino acids. Germline CDR1 DFQATT, CDR2 SNEGSKA (reference sequence). The CDR3, as DNA: TGCAGTGCTAGACGGCCGAACAATGAGCAGTTCTTC. It translates to CSARRPNNEQFF.

This clonotype was recorded many times. The chain couples TRBV15 to TRBJ2-7; TRBD2 matches at 8 bases. This CDR3 has 13 residues. After removal of 9 bases from V and 3 bases from J, the junction contained 7 bases not matched to a gene. Germline V gene sequence: CDR1 LNHNV, CDR2 YYDKDF (reference sequence). CDR3 DNA: TGTGCCACAGGCGGGAGGCGGAACTACGAGCAGTACTTC. Translation: CATGGRRNYEQYF. Together with reference TRBV15 and TRBJ2-7, the CDR3 gives the full variable domain: DAMVIQNPRYQVTQFGKPVTLSCSQTLNHNVMYWYQQKSSQAPKLLFHYYDKDFNNEADTPDNFQSRRPNTSFCFLDIRSPGLGDTAMYLCATGGRRNYEQYFGPGTRLTVT.

CDR3 sequence: CASSSARLGERGNPNEQFF. CDR3 in DNA: TGCGCCAGCAGCAGCGCACGCTTGGGTGAGCGGGGGAATCCCAATGAGCAGTTCTTC. The chain combines TRBV4-1 with TRBJ2-1; 8 nucleotides agree with TRBD2. This CDR3 is 19 amino acids long. Germline CDR1 and CDR2: MGHRA and YSYEKL. The J segment lost 6 bases and the V segment lost 5 bases, leaving 21 bases of the junction unmatched.

Many counts were recorded for this clonotype. The V call is TRBV6-5, the J call TRBJ1-1; D ambiguous. Trimming cost V 0 bases and J 5 bases, with 10 bases left between them. Per the germline V gene, CDR1 is MNHEY and CDR2 is SVGAGI. This CDR3 has 14 amino acids. The CDR3 here is CASSYSIGSTEAFF. CDR3 DNA sequence: TGTGCCAGCAGTTACTCAATCGGGTCTACTGAAGCTTTCTTT.

This clonotype has more than one count but fewer than ten. The V call is TRBV6-2 or TRBV6-3, the J call TRBJ2-7; 8 bases match TRBD1. Trimming cost V 2 bases and J 3 bases; bases outside gene matches: 6. The germline V gene encodes CDR1 MNHEY and CDR2 SVGEGT. The CDR3 has 15 amino acids. CDR3 sequence: CASSYQPGQVYEQYF. DNA of the CDR3: TGTGCCAGCAGTTACCAACCGGGACAGGTCTACGAGCAGTACTTC.

V and J are TRBV3-1 and TRBJ2-2, with 12 positions matching TRBD2. The germline CDR1 and CDR2 sequences are LGHDT and YNNKEL (reference sequence). CDR3 length: 18 residues. Trimming at V came to 4 bases and at J to 4 bases, leaving 10 bases not matched to a gene. The CDR3 region has the DNA TGTGCCAGCAGCCGAGATCTAGCGGGAGGGCAGGGCACCGGGGAGCTGTTTTTT. Amino acid sequence: CASSRDLAGGQGTGELFF.

Remarks on this clonotype: A read error may be the cause here, since a much bigger clone is one base away. CDR3 coding DNA: TGCGCCAGCAGCCAGGACAGGGGACGCGAAGATACGCAGTATTTT. Protein sequence: CASSQDRGREDTQYF. The chain couples TRBV4-1 to TRBJ2-3; 9 bases line up with TRBD1. CDR1 and CDR2 (germline): MGHRA, YSYEKL. The J segment lost 5 bases and the V segment lost 3 bases, leaving 6 bases of the junction unmatched. The CDR3 has 15 residues.

The chain couples TRBV28 to TRBJ2-3; 9 positions match TRBD2. The CDR3 is 16 residues long. After removal of 3 bases from V and 5 bases from J, the junction contained 9 bases not matched to a gene. CDR1 MDHEN and CDR2 SYDVKM come from the germline V gene. CDR3 coding DNA: TGTGCCAGCAGTTTCCTGACTAGCGGTGCTGGAGATACGCAGTATTTT. Protein: CASSFLTSGAGDTQYF.

Here the CDR3 reads CASSFFPLQKDSYTF. The CDR3 DNA sequence: TGTGCCAGCAGTTTTTTTCCGCTACAGAAGGACAGCTACACCTTC. V gene TRBV12-3 or TRBV12-4 combines with J gene TRBJ1-2; D is perhaps TRBD1 (5 bases). The CDR3 extends over 15 amino acids. V lost 3 bases, J lost 9 bases, and 20 bases lay in between.

This chain uses TRBV4-3 with TRBJ2-7; TRBD1 aligns across 9 bases. The V and J ends lost 1 base and 12 bases, in that order; junction bases with no gene match: 13. This CDR3 has 15 residues. Germline-derived CDR1 and CDR2 are LGHNA and YSLEER. The CDR3 DNA sequence: TGCGCCAGCAGCCAAGGCACCGGGACAGGGCTTTATCCGTACTTC. Its protein is CASSQGTGTGLYPYF.

The rearrangement uses TRBV4-1 and TRBJ2-7; D might be TRBD1 (6 bases). This CDR3 is 14 amino acids long. V was trimmed by 3 bases and J by 0 bases, leaving 9 bases between them. CDR1 is MGHRA, CDR2 YSYEKL, per germline. CDR3 in DNA: TGCGCCAGCAGCCAGGGACAAGCCTCCTACGAGCAGTACTTC. Amino acid sequence: CASSQGQASYEQYF.

The J gene is TRBJ2-7, the V gene TRBV15; maybe TRBD1 (5 bases). The germline V and J ends were trimmed by 1 base and 4 bases, with 14 bases remaining between them. Per germline, CDR1 LNHNV and CDR2 YYDKDF (reference sequence). The CDR3 totals 15 residues. CDR3 coding DNA: TGTGCCACCAGCAGAGCCTACTTTCAGGGATACGAGCAGTACTTC. As protein: CATSRAYFQGYEQYF.